Presented here are 2 T cell receptor beta chains from one specimen sequenced in a study of blood T cell repertoires in COVID-19. Clones were sequenced by immunoSEQ multiplex PCR, and TCRdb holds only the in-frame ones, with some missing. The sample has 150,000 to 200,000 clones; around 90% are singletons. The material sequenced was peripheral blood. These receptors were taken from a human donor in a cohort sampled during active COVID-19.

The chain has TRBV5-5 and TRBJ2-7; 10 positions match TRBD1. This CDR3 region has 16 residues. The germline gives CDR1 SGHKS, CDR2 YYEKEE (reference sequence). With V trimmed by 4 bases and J by 3 bases, 10 bases remained unmatched. Here the CDR3 DNA reads TGTGCCAGCAGCAAAACCCCCGGGACAGGGGTCTACGAGCAGTACTTC. Translating gives CASSKTPGTGVYEQYF.

CDR3 sequence (DNA): TGTGCCAGCAGCCCACGGTTGGAGGGAAACTATGGCTACACCTTC. Protein sequence: CASSPRLEGNYGYTF. The J gene is TRBJ1-2, the V gene TRBV9; D remains ambiguous. This CDR3 is 15 amino acids long. Germline lookup yields CDR1 SGDLS and CDR2 YYNGEE. Trimming removed 4 bases from V and 2 bases from J, with 15 bases in between. The whole variable domain, filled in from reference TRBV9 and TRBJ1-2, reads DSGVTQTPKHLITATGQRVTLRCSPRSGDLSVYWYQQSLDQGLQFLIQYYNGEERAKGNILERFSAQQFPDLHSELNLSSLELGDSALYFCASSPRLEGNYGYTFGSGTRLTVV.